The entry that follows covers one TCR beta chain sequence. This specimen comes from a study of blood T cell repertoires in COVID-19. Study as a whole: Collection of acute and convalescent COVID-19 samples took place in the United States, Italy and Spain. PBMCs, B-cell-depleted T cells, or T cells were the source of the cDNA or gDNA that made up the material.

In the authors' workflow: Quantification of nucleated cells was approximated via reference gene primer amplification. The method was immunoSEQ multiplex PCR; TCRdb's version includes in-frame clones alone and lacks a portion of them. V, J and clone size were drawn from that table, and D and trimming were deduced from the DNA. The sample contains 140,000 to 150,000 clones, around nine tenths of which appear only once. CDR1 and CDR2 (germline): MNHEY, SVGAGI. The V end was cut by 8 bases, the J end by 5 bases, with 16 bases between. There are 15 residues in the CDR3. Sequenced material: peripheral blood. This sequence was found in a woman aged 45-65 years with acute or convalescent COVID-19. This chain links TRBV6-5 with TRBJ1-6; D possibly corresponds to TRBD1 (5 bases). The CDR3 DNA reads TGTGCCAGCTTCCTTGGAGGGGTGGATAATTCACCCCTCCACTTT. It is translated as CASFLGGVDNSPLHF.